This TCR beta chain was obtained from a study of T cells after posttransplantation cyclophosphamide. Cyclophosphamide on days +3 and +4 followed busulfan-fludarabine conditioning and a marrow graft. The V gene lost 3 bases and the J gene lost 1 base, with 10 bases spanning the gap. The germline CDR1 and CDR2 sequences are SGHNT and YYREEE (reference sequence). The CDR3 has 14 residues. Study conclusions and caveats: Recipient CMV seropositivity and CMV reactivation strongly tracked TRB clonality. Tissue-infiltrating T cells from skin or gut overlapped little with blood T cells.

This clone was picked up many times. Antigen: not known. The table came from immunoSEQ multiplex PCR; TCRdb's copy has only in-frame clones and leaves some out. The sample was found to contain 8,000 to 10,000 clones, and every one recurs. The input for sequencing was PBMCs, taken around 350 days after allogeneic stem cell transplant with posttransplant cyclophosphamide. The genes are TRBV5-4 and TRBJ1-1; D not resolved. The receptor comes from a male patient aged 50 to 59 who received an allogeneic stem cell transplant from a related donor and was CMV-positive. Some T cells may have originated in the graft donor. The CDR3 nucleotides are TGTGCCAGCAGCTCAACCGGGAGGAACACTGAAGCTTTCTTT. Encoded protein: CASSSTGRNTEAFF.